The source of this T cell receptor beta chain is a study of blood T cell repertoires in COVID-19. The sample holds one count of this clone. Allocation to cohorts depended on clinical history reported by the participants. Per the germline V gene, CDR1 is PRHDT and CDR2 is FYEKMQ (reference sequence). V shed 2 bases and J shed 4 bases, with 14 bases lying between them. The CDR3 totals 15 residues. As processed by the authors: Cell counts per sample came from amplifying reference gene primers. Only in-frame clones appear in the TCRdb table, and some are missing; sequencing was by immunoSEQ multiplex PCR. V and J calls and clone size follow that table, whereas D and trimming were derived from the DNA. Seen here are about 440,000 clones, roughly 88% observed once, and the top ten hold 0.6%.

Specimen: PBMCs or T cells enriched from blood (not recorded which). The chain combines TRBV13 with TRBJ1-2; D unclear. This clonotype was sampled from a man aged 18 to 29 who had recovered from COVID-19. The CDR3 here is CASSLKSLRSYGYTF. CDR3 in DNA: TGTGCCAGCAGCTTAAAGTCTCTTCGTAGCTATGGCTACACCTTC.